Listed below are T cell receptor beta chains from one sample, sequenced in a study of Graves' ophthalmopathy and Graves' hyperthyroidism. Via MiXCR, TCRdb re-called the multiplex PCR reads, giving one row per CDR3 protein. The data show a few hundred thousand distinct CDR3 sequences, 17% seen once. Sequenced: peripheral blood. These receptors originate from an adult man with Graves' ophthalmopathy. Each CDR3 is given with its conserved first and last residue. D genes are given only for firm matches. Rows may omit the clone size; those that give it use once, few, many or a size class.

v_call,clone_size,d_call,j_call,cdr3_nt,cdr3_aa
TRBV6-1,once,NA,TRBJ1-1,TGTGCCAGCATCAACCGGGGCACTGAAGCTTTCTTT,CASINRGTEAFF
TRBV19,many,NA,TRBJ2-7,TGTGCCAGTAGTATAGAGGGGGGGACAACCTACGAGCAGTACTTC,CASSIEGGTTYEQYF
TRBV27,many,TRBD1,TRBJ1-3,TGTGCCAGCAGTGGATACGCCAGGGGGCTTGGAAACACCATATATTTT,CASSGYARGLGNTIYF
TRBV6-1,many,TRBD1,TRBJ1-1,TGTGCCAGCAGAGAAAGACAGGGGATCCCTGAAGCTTTCTTT,CASRERQGIPEAFF
TRBV7-9,many,TRBD1,TRBJ2-5,TGTGCCAGCACAGGACAGGGGAGAGGGGAGACCCAGTACTTC,CASTGQGRGETQYF
TRBV2,many,NA,TRBJ2-7,TGTGCCAGCATCCGCGCCCGACGGGGCTACGAGCAGTACTTC,CASIRARRGYEQYF
TRBV6-1,many,NA,TRBJ2-5,TGTGCCAGCGACCCCCAACGGACAGCCGAAGAGACCCAGTACTTC,CASDPQRTAEETQYF
TRBV14,many,NA,TRBJ2-7,TGTGCCAGCAGCCAAGCAGGGAACTACGAGCAGTACTTC,CASSQAGNYEQYF
TRBV7-2,few,NA,TRBJ2-5,TGTGCCAGCAGCCCCTGGAAAGCCCCGAGGGAGACCCAGTACTTC,CASSPWKAPRETQYF
TRBV18,many,NA,TRBJ2-2,TGTGCCAGCTCACTCAAGGACGGGGGAGCCGGGGAGCTGTTTTTT,CASSLKDGGAGELFF
TRBV6-4,NA,NA,TRBJ1-1,TGTGCCAGCAGACTCGGGGGGGGACTTGAAGCTTTCTTT,CASRLGGGLEAFF
TRBV12-3/TRBV12-4,many,TRBD1,TRBJ1-2,TGTGCCAGCAGTTCCTCGGGACAGATAACCCCTTATGGCTACACCTTC,CASSSSGQITPYGYTF
TRBV7-2,many,NA,TRBJ1-2,TGTGCCAGCAGCTTAGGGGCAGACCCTAGAGGCTACACCTTC,CASSLGADPRGYTF
TRBV18,many,NA,TRBJ1-1,TGTGCCAGCTCACCTCCGCAACGGACTGAAGCTTTCTTT,CASSPPQRTEAFF
TRBV11-2,many,NA,TRBJ2-7,TGTGCCAGCAGCTTAGAGACAGAGGACTCCTACGAGCAGTACTTC,CASSLETEDSYEQYF
TRBV6-2/TRBV6-3,NA,TRBD1,TRBJ2-7,TGTGCCAGCAGTTACCGGACAGGAGCCTACGAGCAGTACTTC,CASSYRTGAYEQYF
TRBV18,few,NA,TRBJ1-1,TGTGCCAGCTCACAGTGCAGGGACACTGAAGCTTTCTTT,CASSQCRDTEAFF
TRBV9,many,NA,TRBJ1-6,TGTGCCAGCAGCCCGAGGGACTTCAGCTCCTATAATTCACCCCTCCACTTT,CASSPRDFSSYNSPLHF
TRBV29-1,many,NA,TRBJ1-2,TGCAGCGCCCAGGCAACGGCAGGGAATGGCTACACCTTC,CSAQATAGNGYTF
TRBV6-1,many,TRBD2,TRBJ2-5,TGTGCCAGCGGGAGGGCCGCTGAGACCCAGTACTTC,CASGRAAETQYF
TRBV13,many,NA,TRBJ1-6,TGTGCCAGCAGCTTTTCCACCCCCTCGGGCTATAATTCACCCCTCCACTTT,CASSFSTPSGYNSPLHF
TRBV30,many,TRBD1,TRBJ2-7,TGTGCCTGGGGCAGAGACAGGGGCTACGAGCAGTACTTC,CAWGRDRGYEQYF
TRBV7-2,many,NA,TRBJ1-1,TGTGCCAGCAGCTTCGGACAGCCGAACACTGAAGCTTTCTTT,CASSFGQPNTEAFF
TRBV12-3/TRBV12-4,many,NA,TRBJ1-5,TGTGCCAGCAGTTTATCCCCGAGACAGCCCCAGCATTTT,CASSLSPRQPQHF
TRBV2,many,NA,TRBJ2-2,TGTGCCAGCAGTGAGACCGGGGGTCTTGCCCTCGGGGAGCTGTTTTTT,CASSETGGLALGELFF